The 31 T cell receptor beta chains below were found in one sample sequenced in a study of human T cells and chemical hapten exposure. The time point: pre-sensitization, week 0. Treatment reported: therapeutic diphenylcyclopropenone sensitization with weekly scalp DPC. TCRdb redid the calling of the RACE reads with MiXCR, one entry per CDR3 protein. The table lists about 120,000 distinct CDR3 sequences, roughly 12% of them singletons. The input for sequencing was whole blood, taken in connection with sensitization to the hapten diphenylcyclopropenone (DPC). These TCRs come from a woman aged 18-29 years with alopecia areata. Some clones in this sample may be carry-over from other donors' samples.

This clonotype was seen repeatedly, ten times or more. The chain links TRBV29-1 to TRBJ2-1, with 7 bases fitting TRBD1. There are 16 residues in the CDR3. V was clipped by 6 bases and J by 0 bases; unmatched bases: 11. CDR1 and CDR2 from the germline V gene are SQVTM and ANQGSEA. CDR3 bases: TGCAGCGTCGTGCCTCCGACAGGGAGCTCCTACAATGAGCAGTTCTTC. Translating gives CSVVPPTGSSYNEQFF.

This clonotype was seen ten or more times. The rearrangement uses TRBV7-6 and TRBJ2-3; 8 bases are shared with TRBD1. The germline CDR1 and CDR2 sequences are SGHVS and FNYEAQ. V shed 5 bases and J 3 bases; nucleotides not matched to a gene: 7. There are 15 residues in the CDR3. The CDR3 DNA follows: TGTGCCAGCAGCGCAAGCAGGGGGCCAACAGATACGCAGTATTTT. It yields the protein CASSASRGPTDTQYF.

The chain has TRBV12-3 or TRBV12-4 and TRBJ1-6, with D possibly matching TRBD1 (6 bases). Trimming removed 1 base at V and 5 bases at J, with 18 bases between. The CDR3 has 18 amino acids. CDR3 region: CASSLVPSPGDNNSPLHF. For the CDR3, the DNA is TGTGCCAGCAGTTTAGTCCCGAGTCCCGGGGACAATAATTCACCCCTCCACTTT.

The V gene is TRBV20-1, the J gene TRBJ1-1, with 8 positions matching TRBD1. CDR1 is DFQATT, CDR2 SNEGSKA, per germline (reference sequence). The CDR3 extends over 13 amino acids. After removal of 6 bases from V and 5 bases from J, the junction contained 8 bases not matched to a gene. CDR3 bases: TGCAGTGCCCCACGACAGGGGAAGACTGAAGCTTTCTTT. It codes for CSAPRQGKTEAFF.

This chain links TRBV18 with TRBJ1-5, with D maybe TRBD1 (5 bases). CDR1 is KGHSH and CDR2 is LQKENI in the germline V gene. Deletions cut 1 base from V and 3 bases from J, with 16 bases between. The CDR3 extends over 17 amino acids. CDR3 sequence reads: CASSPLPRGGSNQPQHF. The CDR3 DNA follows: TGTGCCAGCTCACCACTCCCTAGGGGCGGTTCCAATCAGCCCCAGCATTTT.

This clonotype turned up a few times. The chain joins TRBV19 to TRBJ1-4; D possibly corresponds to TRBD1 (5 bases). CDR1 is LNHDA and CDR2 is SQIVND in the germline V gene (reference sequence). The CDR3 runs 17 residues. The CDR3 loop reads CGGIALPTTLPNEKLFF. CDR3 DNA: TGTGGGGGGATTGCCCTCCCCACGACCCTTCCTAATGAAAAACTGTTTTTT.

Only a few counts were recorded for this clonotype. The chain combines TRBV7-2 with TRBJ2-3; perhaps D is TRBD1 or TRBD2 (5 bases each). The CDR3 consists of 13 residues. Germline CDR1 reads SGHTA; CDR2 reads FQGNSA. Trimming shortened V by 7 bases and J by 6 bases, and 14 bases separated the two germline ends. This CDR3 reads CASTFRREDTQYF. The DNA for the CDR3 is TGTGCCAGCACCTTCCGCAGGGAGGATACGCAGTATTTT. Together with reference TRBV7-2 and TRBJ2-3, the CDR3 gives the full variable domain: GAGVSQSPSNKVTEKGKDVELRCDPISGHTALYWYRQSLGQGLEFLIYFQGNSAPDKSGLPSDRFSAERTGGSVSTLTIQRTQQEDSAVYLCASTFRREDTQYFGPGTRLTVL.

This clonotype was seen more than once but under ten times. This rearrangement joins TRBV10-3 to TRBJ2-7; D remains unclear. V lost 2 bases and J lost 3, with 11 bases in between. The germline gives CDR1 ENHRY, CDR2 SYGVKD. This CDR3 spans 14 amino acids. In nucleotides, the CDR3 is TGTGCCATCAGTGAGACAGCTTCCTACTACGAGCAGTACTTC. The encoded protein is CAISETASYYEQYF.

In its sample, this clonotype was seen a few times. CDR3 bases: TGCAGCGTTACCGGGACTAGCGCAGATACGCAGTATTTT. This codes for CSVTGTSADTQYF. The chain employs TRBV29-1 and TRBJ2-3; 10 bases map to TRBD2. The CDR3 is made up of 13 amino acids. V gave up 5 bases and J gave up 4 bases; unmatched junction bases: 3. Germline CDR1 is SQVTM and CDR2 is ANQGSEA.

In this sample, this clonotype turned up many times. This chain joins TRBV6-6 and TRBJ1-5; no firm D call. Trimming removed 3 bases from V and 3 bases from J, with 9 bases in between. Germline V lookup: CDR1 MNHNY, CDR2 SVGAGI (reference sequence). The CDR3 sequence is 14 residues long. CDR3 DNA: TGTGCCAGCAGTTATCTTGGCTCCAATCAGCCCCAGCATTTT. It translates to CASSYLGSNQPQHF.

This chain uses TRBV7-2 with TRBJ2-3, with unresolved D. V lost 5 bases and J 4 bases, leaving 16 bases between the germline ends. CDR3 length equals 15 residues. CDR1 and CDR2 (germline): SGHTA, FQGNSA. The CDR3 DNA sequence: TGTGCCAGCAGCCGCGGCGACTTACTATCAGATACGCAGTATTTT. It translates to CASSRGDLLSDTQYF.

In this sample, this clonotype turned up a few times. V usage is TRBV20-1 and J usage is TRBJ1-2, with 7 bases fitting TRBD1. The V gene end was trimmed by 4 bases and the J gene end by 8 bases; junction bases not matched to a gene: 13. CDR3 size: 14 residues. Germline V gene data show CDR1 as DFQATT and CDR2 as SNEGSKA (reference sequence). DNA of the CDR3: TGCAGTGCTATAGGAGCAGGGGGAAATCGAGGCTACACCTTC. This translates into CSAIGAGGNRGYTF.

This clonotype was observed a few times. CDR3 DNA: TGTGCCAGTAGTTTCCTGCGCGGGGGGAACACCGGGGAGCTGTTTTTT. Its translation is CASSFLRGGNTGELFF. The gene calls are TRBV19 and TRBJ2-2; 7 bases are shared with TRBD2. Germline assignment: CDR1 LNHDA and CDR2 SQIVND (reference sequence). CDR3 size: 16 residues. V was pared by 5 bases and J by 1 base, with 7 bases of the junction left unmatched.

The V call is TRBV20-1, the J call TRBJ2-7; the D gene is possibly TRBD1 (6 bases). CDR1 is DFQATT and CDR2 is SNEGSKA in the germline V gene (reference sequence). V gave up 5 bases and J gave up 3 bases, with 17 bases separating them. This CDR3 region has 14 residues. The CDR3 spells CSARRTAAVYEQYF. CDR3 nucleotide sequence: TGCAGTGCTCGAAGGACAGCCGCCGTCTACGAGCAGTACTTC.

This clonotype was seen at least ten times. The rearrangement uses TRBV28 and TRBJ2-7; the match to TRBD1 covers 8 bases. V shed 5 bases, J shed 5 bases, and the junction held 8 bases outside the gene matches. This CDR3 region has 14 residues. Looked up from germline, CDR1 is MDHEN and CDR2 is SYDVKM. In DNA, the CDR3 is TGTGCCAGCAGTACGAGGACAGGGACGGACGAGCAGTACTTC. The encoded protein is CASSTRTGTDEQYF.

V usage is TRBV27 and J usage is TRBJ1-4; 7 nucleotides line up with TRBD1. CDR3 length: 14 residues. The J segment lost 10 bases and the V segment lost 4 bases, leaving 9 bases of the junction unmatched. In germline, CDR1 is MNHEY, CDR2 SMNVEV (reference sequence). DNA of the CDR3: TGTGCCAGCAGTTCACGACAGGGAGGGGGAAAACTGTTTTTT. It translates to CASSSRQGGGKLFF.

The rearrangement uses TRBV2 and TRBJ2-3, with 8 bases aligning to TRBD1. Germline V gene lookup returns CDR1 SNHLY and CDR2 FYNNEI. This CDR3 has 16 amino acids. The junction had 9 bases not matched to a gene; V was cut back by 5 bases and J by 2 bases. DNA for the CDR3: TGTGCCAGCAGTACGCAGGGGGCACGGGTCACAGATACGCAGTATTTT. Amino acids: CASSTQGARVTDTQYF.

This clonotype has just a few counts. The chain joins TRBV27 to TRBJ2-2, with 7 bases that match TRBD2. Germline V gene lookup returns CDR1 MNHEY and CDR2 SMNVEV (reference sequence). The CDR3 length is 15 residues. With 6 bases clipped from V and 8 bases from J, the junction kept 12 bases outside the gene matches. The CDR3 nucleotides are TGTGCCAGCAGCCCCGTGTGGGGGGGAAGAGGGGAGCTGTTTTTT. This encodes CASSPVWGGRGELFF.

V is TRBV6-6 and J is TRBJ2-2, with D perhaps matching TRBD2 (5 bases). Germline V gene data show CDR1 as MNHNY and CDR2 as SVGAGI (reference sequence). There are 16 residues in the CDR3. With 3 bases removed from V and 1 base from J, the gap between germline ends came to 12 bases. CDR3 in DNA: TGTGCCAGCAGTTATGGTCCTAGCCAGAACACCGGGGAGCTGTTTTTT. Protein sequence: CASSYGPSQNTGELFF.

There are many counts of this clonotype. The V call is TRBV6-1, the J call TRBJ1-2; the D is unclear. This CDR3 has 14 residues. V shed 2 bases and J shed 1 base, with 8 bases lying between them. Germline CDR1 is MNHNS and CDR2 is SASEGT. CDR3 loop: CASSESHSNYGYTF. The CDR3, as DNA: TGTGCCAGCAGTGAATCCCACAGTAACTATGGCTACACCTTC.

The CDR3 region is CASSEALYGYTF. Written as DNA, the CDR3 is TGTGCCAGCAGTGAAGCGTTATATGGCTACACCTTC. The chain combines TRBV6-1 with TRBJ1-2, with unresolved D. The germline V gene has CDR1 MNHNS and CDR2 SASEGT. V was clipped by 0 bases and J by 5 bases, with 4 bases between them. The CDR3 is 12 amino acids.

This clonotype was detected a few times. The chain recombines TRBV12-3 or TRBV12-4 with TRBJ1-6; weak D call: TRBD1 (5 bases). Trimming shortened V by 6 bases and J by 0 bases, and 9 bases separated the two germline ends. This CDR3 comprises 15 residues. The CDR3 sequence: CASRGEASYNSPLHF. CDR3 in DNA: TGTGCCAGCAGGGGGGAGGCCTCCTATAATTCACCCCTCCACTTT.

The V and J genes are TRBV5-1 and TRBJ2-2; 10 bases agree with TRBD1. Germline V gene sequence: CDR1 SGHRS, CDR2 YFSETQ. This CDR3 is 16 amino acids long. The junction had 6 bases not matched to a gene; V was cut back by 2 bases and J by 5 bases. DNA of the CDR3: TGCGCCAGCAGCTTAGGGGACAGGGGAAAAACCGGGGAGCTGTTTTTT. As protein: CASSLGDRGKTGELFF.

The chain carries TRBV4-3 and TRBJ1-5; D remains ambiguous. The V gene's germline CDR1 is LGHNA and CDR2 YSLEER. V was cut by 0 bases and J by 0 bases, with 9 bases left in between. The CDR3 covers 16 residues. DNA of the CDR3: TGCGCCAGCAGCCAAGATCGGAGTTATAGCAATCAGCCCCAGCATTTT. It codes for CASSQDRSYSNQPQHF.

This clonotype was recorded a few times. The genes are TRBV15 and TRBJ2-3; D is perhaps TRBD1 or TRBD2 (5 bases each). Trimming shortened V by 6 bases and J by 4 bases, and 17 bases separated the two germline ends. This CDR3 has 15 amino acids. Per the germline V gene, CDR1 is LNHNV and CDR2 is YYDKDF (reference sequence). CDR3 amino acids: CATRSADGAADTQYF. The CDR3 DNA follows: TGTGCCACCAGATCAGCGGACGGGGCAGCAGATACGCAGTATTTT.

This clonotype has a handful of counts. The rearrangement joins TRBV7-9 to TRBJ2-2; maybe TRBD2 (5 bases). V shed 2 bases and J shed 2 bases, with 6 bases lying between them. Germline lookup yields CDR1 SEHNR and CDR2 FQNEAQ (reference sequence). CDR3 length: 14 residues. The CDR3 here is CASSLTGNTGELFF. CDR3 coding DNA: TGTGCCAGCAGCTTAACGGGAAACACCGGGGAGCTGTTTTTT.

Many counts were recorded for this clonotype. V is TRBV12-3 or TRBV12-4 and J is TRBJ1-4; maybe TRBD1 (5 bases). The CDR3 is made up of 16 amino acids. Trimming stripped 4 bases from V and 0 bases from J, with 12 bases between. CDR3 DNA: TGTGCCAGCAGTTCCCCGGGACGGCCAACTAATGAAAAACTGTTTTTT. Amino acids: CASSSPGRPTNEKLFF.

This clonotype was seen a few times. This chain joins TRBV20-1 and TRBJ2-7, with D tentatively TRBD1 (5 bases). CDR1 DFQATT and CDR2 SNEGSKA come from the germline V gene (reference sequence). Trimming stripped 0 bases from V and 3 bases from J, with 18 bases between. There are 16 residues in the CDR3. The CDR3 bases are TGCAGTGCTAGAGATCTGTCACAGGTCCGTCGCTACGAGCAGTACTTC. It is translated as CSARDLSQVRRYEQYF.

Ten or more counts support this clonotype. A read error may account for a junction end that differs from germline. This chain uses TRBV12-3 or TRBV12-4 with TRBJ2-7, with D possibly matching TRBD2 (5 bases). CDR3 length: 14 amino acids. CDR3 sequence reads: CASSLARRTDPQDF. Here the CDR3 DNA reads TGTGCCAGCAGTTTAGCAAGACGGACTGATCCCCAAGACTTC.

This clonotype came up a few times. This chain uses TRBV25-1 with TRBJ2-7; D is uncertain. V was pared by 4 bases and J by 5 bases, with 9 bases between. CDR3 length: 12 amino acids. CDR1 and CDR2 from the germline V gene are MGHDK and SYGVNS. CDR3 protein: CASSGHRDEQYF. The CDR3 DNA sequence: TGTGCCAGCAGTGGGCACCGGGACGAGCAGTACTTC.

This clonotype was recorded a few times. The V call is TRBV11-2, the J call TRBJ1-6; the D gene is possibly TRBD1 (6 bases). The V gene's germline CDR1 is SGHAT and CDR2 FQNNGV. The CDR3 is made up of 13 amino acids. The ends were cut back, 4 bases at V and 8 bases at J, with 9 bases in the middle. The CDR3 protein is CASSSPGDSPLHF. The CDR3 DNA is TGTGCCAGCAGCTCCCCAGGGGATTCACCCCTCCACTTT.